The 27 T cell receptor beta chains below all came from one sample that was sequenced in a study of read filtering for tumor transcriptome and immune sequencing. From around 440 ng of RNA, a library with molecular barcoded alpha/delta and beta/gamma adaptors was made. TCRdb analysed the reads with MiXCR anew, one entry per CDR3 protein. The sample yields 30,000 to 35,000 distinct CDR3 sequences, less than 20% seen once. Sequenced sample: a population of CD138-negative cells sorted from bone marrow. The source of these receptors is a donor aged 40 or over with multiple myeloma.

Points on this clonotype: A read error may produce the germline difference seen at one junction end. CDR3 amino acids: CAGSQLAGGYSEQFF. CDR3 DNA sequence: TGTGCCGGCAGCCAACTAGCGGGGGGCTACAGTGAGCAGTTCTTC. The chain joins TRBV14 to TRBJ2-1; 12 bases line up with TRBD2. The CDR3 is 15 residues long. Germline-derived CDR1 and CDR2 are SGHDN and FVKESK. The full variable domain, rest sourced from reference TRBV14 and TRBJ2-1, is EAGVTQFPSHSVIEKGQTVTLRCDPISGHDNLYWYRRVMGKEIKFLLHFVKESKQDESGMPNNRFLAERTGGTYSTLKVQPAELEDSGVYFCAGSQLAGGYSEQFFGPGTRLTVL.

This clonotype was counted at least ten times. The chain links TRBV7-2 to TRBJ2-2, with 8 bases lining up with TRBD2. This CDR3 contains 21 residues. CDR1 is SGHTA, CDR2 FQGNSA, per germline. Trimming cost V 1 base and J 1 base; bases outside gene matches: 17. The CDR3: CASSLGAPAGVFRVNTGELFF. CDR3 DNA: TGTGCCAGCAGCTTAGGTGCCCCAGCGGGAGTTTTCAGGGTGAACACCGGGGAGCTGTTTTTT.

This clonotype occurred many times. J is TRBJ2-3 and V is TRBV30; 12 nucleotides match TRBD2. The CDR3 extends over 14 amino acids. Germline V gene sequence: CDR1 GTSNPN, CDR2 SVGIG (reference sequence). The junction had 6 bases not matched to a gene; V was cut back by 5 bases and J by 6 bases. CDR3 coding DNA: TGTGCCTGGCTAGGACTAGCGGGATTGGATACGCAGTATTTT. Translation gives CAWLGLAGLDTQYF.

This clonotype occurred many times. This chain uses TRBV28 with TRBJ1-1; no definite D call. Germline values: CDR1 MDHEN, CDR2 SYDVKM. The ends were cut back, 7 bases at V and 1 base at J, with 7 bases in the middle. The CDR3 is made up of 12 amino acids. CDR3 nucleotide sequence: TGTGCCAGCAATACACGGAACACTGAAGCTTTCTTT. This codes for CASNTRNTEAFF.

This clonotype was seen ten or more times. This rearrangement joins TRBV18 to TRBJ2-3, with 7 bases identical to TRBD1. After removal of 3 bases from V and 6 bases from J, the junction contained 9 bases not matched to a gene. CDR3 size: 15 residues. Germline CDR1 KGHSH, CDR2 LQKENI. CDR3 DNA: TGTGCCAGCTCACCCTTTACAGGGGACCAGGATACGCAGTATTTT. Its translation is CASSPFTGDQDTQYF.

J is TRBJ2-2 and V is TRBV19; no reliable D call. V was shortened by 5 bases and J by 0 bases, with 7 bases between the two germline ends. Germline CDR1 reads LNHDA; CDR2 reads SQIVND (reference sequence). The CDR3 has 14 amino acids. In nucleotides, the CDR3 is TGTGCCAGTAGTCGGGCGACGAACACCGGGGAGCTGTTTTTT. This encodes CASSRATNTGELFF.

This clonotype is medium-sized in the sample. V and J are TRBV24-1 and TRBJ2-7, with 9 nucleotides matching TRBD1. Germline V CDR1 and CDR2: KGHDR, SFDVKD. The CDR3 is 16 residues long. The trim removed 2 bases at V and 2 bases at J, leaving 6 bases unmatched. The CDR3 DNA reads as TGTGCCACCAGTGATTCCCGGGACAGGGTCCCCTACGAGCAGTACTTC. It specifies CATSDSRDRVPYEQYF.

Worth noting for this clonotype: It is likely a read error, because the conserved phenylalanine at the end of the CDR3 is missing. V gene TRBV12-3 or TRBV12-4 combines with J gene TRBJ2-1; D may correspond to TRBD1 or TRBD2 (5 bases each). The CDR3 extends over 15 amino acids. The CDR3 DNA is TGTGCCAGCAGTTTTGGGGGAAGTGCAAACAATGGGCAGTTCATC. Its translation: CASSFGGSANNGQFI.

Regarding this clonotype: The germline gene is not matched at one end of the junction; a read error may be the cause. The chain joins TRBV7-9 to TRBJ1-6; 8 bases align to TRBD1. CDR1 and CDR2 (germline): SEHNR, FQNEAQ (reference sequence). The CDR3 runs 16 residues. CDR3 bases: TGTGCCAGCAGCTTACCGCAGGGGGCCACGAGCACTGAAGCCTTCTTT. Translating it yields CASSLPQGATSTEAFF.

In this sample, this clonotype is medium-sized. The chain combines TRBV20-1 with TRBJ2-7; 7 nucleotides line up with TRBD2. The CDR3 totals 13 residues. V shed 6 bases and J 0 bases; nucleotides not matched to a gene: 5. Germline assignment: CDR1 DFQATT and CDR2 SNEGSKA (reference sequence). CDR3 protein: CSALAVSSYEQYF. CDR3 nucleotides: TGCAGTGCCCTAGCGGTGAGCTCCTACGAGCAGTACTTC.

The table lists this clonotype with many counts. Here the CDR3 DNA reads TGCGCCAGCAGCCCAGCGGGAGATCACTACGAGCAGTACTTC. Translated, it gives CASSPAGDHYEQYF. The chain links TRBV5-1 to TRBJ2-7; 8 positions match TRBD2. Germline V gene lookup returns CDR1 SGHRS and CDR2 YFSETQ. The length of the CDR3 is 14 residues. Trimming removed 4 bases from V and 3 bases from J; junction bases left unmatched: 6.

In this sample, this clonotype turned up many times. The J gene is TRBJ2-1, the V gene TRBV7-8; TRBD2 aligns across 8 bases. The V segment lost 1 base and the J segment 6 bases; nucleotides outside the gene matches: 5. Germline V gives CDR1 SGHVS, CDR2 FQNEAQ. CDR3 length equals 15 residues. This CDR3 reads CASSLGGGRFNEQFF. The CDR3 region has the DNA TGTGCCAGCAGCTTAGGGGGCGGGAGGTTCAATGAGCAGTTCTTC. The entire variable domain, with the rest obtained from reference TRBV7-8 and TRBJ2-1, is as follows: GAGVSQSPRYKVAKRGQDVALRCDPISGHVSLFWYQQALGQGPEFLTYFQNEAQLDKSGLPSDRFFAERPEGSVSTLKIQRTQQEDSAVYLCASSLGGGRFNEQFFGPGTRLTVL.

This clonotype was recorded at least ten times. The chain is built from TRBV5-8 and TRBJ2-6; 8 bases are a match to TRBD2. The germline CDR1 and CDR2 sequences are SGHTS and YDEGEE. The ends lost 4 bases at V and 3 bases at J; junction bases unmatched: 6. The CDR3 runs 16 residues. This chain's CDR3 is CASSLGRGRGANVLTF. The DNA of the CDR3 is TGTGCCAGCAGCCTCGGGAGGGGACGTGGGGCCAACGTCCTGACTTTC.

With respect to this clonotype: Relative to the germline gene, one junction end is altered; a read error may explain this. The rearrangement uses TRBV15 and TRBJ2-5; maybe TRBD1 (6 bases). The CDR3 extends over 18 amino acids. The germline gives CDR1 LNHNV, CDR2 YYDKDF (reference sequence). The CDR3 DNA reads as TGTGCCACCAGCAGAGAGTACTTTAACAGGGAGTCTGGAAAGACCCAGCACTTC. Its protein product is CATSREYFNRESGKTQHF.

At least ten counts were recorded for this clonotype. This chain links TRBV6-2 or TRBV6-3 with TRBJ2-7; D is possibly TRBD2 (5 bases). CDR3 length: 14 residues. Trimming removed 4 bases at V and 3 bases at J, with 13 bases between. The germline V gene has CDR1 MNHEY and CDR2 SVGEGT. The CDR3 sequence: CASSSQRTIYEQYF. CDR3 bases: TGTGCCAGCAGTTCGCAGCGGACCATCTACGAGCAGTACTTC.

About this clonotype: The junction differs from germline at one of its ends, possibly a read error. The CDR3 loop is CATSDQSLAGGNNEQF. In nucleotides, the CDR3 is TGTGCCACCAGTGACCAGTCCCTAGCGGGAGGTAACAATGAGCAGTTC. The V and J genes are TRBV24-1 and TRBJ2-1, with 11 bases lining up with TRBD2. Germline CDR1 reads KGHDR; CDR2 reads SFDVKD. The CDR3 is 16 residues long.

This clonotype was recorded many times. This rearrangement joins TRBV6-5 to TRBJ1-1; 7 bases map to TRBD1. Germline loops: CDR1 MNHEY, CDR2 SVGAGI. The CDR3 spans 12 residues. V shed 6 bases and J 8 bases; nucleotides not matched to a gene: 6. CDR3 coding DNA: TGTGCCAGCAGACCCGGGACAGAAGAAGCTTTCTTT. This sequence encodes CASRPGTEEAFF.

In this sample, this clonotype turned up many times. One junction end does not reproduce the germline sequence, and a read error may be involved. J is TRBJ2-3 and V is TRBV28; TRBD2 matches at 8 bases. Germline V CDR1 and CDR2: MDHEN, SYDVKM. This CDR3 has 14 residues. CDR3 amino acids: CASSLSGGTDTRYF. The CDR3 nucleotides read TGTGCCAGCAGTTTAAGCGGGGGCACAGATACGCGGTATTTT.

This clonotype came up many times. V usage is TRBV20-1 and J usage is TRBJ2-7, with 10 bases identical to TRBD2. Germline-derived CDR1 and CDR2 are DFQATT and SNEGSKA (reference sequence). V trimming: 1 base; J trimming: 4 bases; junction bases outside the gene matches: 4. This CDR3 is built from 14 residues. DNA of the CDR3: TGCAGTGCTAGAGGGGCTAGCGGGAGATACGAGCAGTACTTC. Translation gives CSARGASGRYEQYF.

Many counts were recorded for this clonotype. The chain has TRBV20-1 and TRBJ2-1, with 7 bases aligning to TRBD2. Germline V lookup: CDR1 DFQATT, CDR2 SNEGSKA (reference sequence). V dropped 7 bases and J dropped 1; count of bases not matched to a gene: 7. This CDR3 contains 14 residues. As DNA, the CDR3 is TGCAGTGTAAGGGCGGGAGCTTCCTACAATGAGCAGTTCTTC. It yields the protein CSVRAGASYNEQFF.

This clonotype was seen repeatedly, ten times or more. This chain uses TRBV5-1 with TRBJ2-1; 10 bases line up with TRBD2. The germline V gene encodes CDR1 SGHRS and CDR2 YFSETQ. This CDR3 is built from 13 residues. Trimming at V came to 7 bases and at J to 6 bases, leaving 4 bases not matched to a gene. This chain's CDR3 is CASGLAAINEQFF. CDR3 nucleotide sequence: TGCGCCAGCGGACTAGCGGCCATCAATGAGCAGTTCTTC.

This clonotype was found many times. This sequence joins TRBV30 and TRBJ2-7; TRBD1 agrees at 12 bases. Germline V CDR1 and CDR2: GTSNPN, SVGIG (reference sequence). V trimming: 2 bases; J trimming: 6 bases; junction bases outside the gene matches: 11. The CDR3 covers 16 residues. The CDR3 DNA sequence: TGTGCCTGGAGTCCCGGGACAGGGGGCGGAGAAGTCGAGCAGTACTTC. Translated, it gives CAWSPGTGGGEVEQYF.

This clonotype was counted between two and nine times. The chain recombines TRBV20-1 with TRBJ2-7; 10 positions agree with TRBD1. The V gene's germline CDR1 is DFQATT and CDR2 SNEGSKA (reference sequence). The trim removed 5 bases at V and 3 bases at J, leaving 4 bases unmatched. CDR3 size: 13 residues. In DNA form, the CDR3 reads TGCAGTGCTCGGACAGGGGGTGTCTACGAGCAGTACTTC. Amino acid sequence: CSARTGGVYEQYF.

At least ten counts were recorded for this clonotype. The rearrangement joins TRBV3-1 to TRBJ1-6, with D uncertain. The ends were cut back, 1 base at V and 15 bases at J, with 10 bases in the middle. Germline CDR1 is LGHDT and CDR2 is YNNKEL (reference sequence). CDR3 length: 12 residues. In nucleotides, the CDR3 is TGTGCCAGCAGCCAAGTACGGACGTTCCTCCACTTT. Translation gives CASSQVRTFLHF.

The chain couples TRBV24-1 to TRBJ2-5; TRBD2 might be the D (5 bases). Trimming shortened V by 3 bases and J by 4 bases, and 14 bases separated the two germline ends. Per germline, CDR1 KGHDR and CDR2 SFDVKD. The CDR3 is 15 amino acids. CDR3 sequence reads: CATSDLTSGGETQYF. The CDR3 region has the DNA TGTGCCACCAGTGATCTCACAAGCGGCGGAGAGACCCAGTACTTC.

At least ten counts were recorded for this clonotype. This chain connects TRBV19 to TRBJ1-1; no clear D. The ends were cut back, 3 bases at V and 3 bases at J, with 8 bases in the middle. The CDR3 is 13 residues long. Germline CDR1 and CDR2: LNHDA and SQIVND (reference sequence). The CDR3 DNA reads as TGTGCCAGTAGTATTGGCCACTACACTGAAGCTTTCTTT. It yields the protein CASSIGHYTEAFF.

The rearrangement links TRBV29-1 to TRBJ2-1; 14 nucleotides align to TRBD2. This CDR3 is 15 amino acids long. V shed 7 bases, J shed 7 bases, and the junction held 9 bases outside the gene matches. Germline-derived CDR1 and CDR2 are SQVTM and ANQGSEA. CDR3 protein: CSADSGTSGGNEQFF. In nucleotides, the CDR3 is TGCAGCGCTGATTCCGGGACTAGCGGGGGTAATGAGCAGTTCTTC.